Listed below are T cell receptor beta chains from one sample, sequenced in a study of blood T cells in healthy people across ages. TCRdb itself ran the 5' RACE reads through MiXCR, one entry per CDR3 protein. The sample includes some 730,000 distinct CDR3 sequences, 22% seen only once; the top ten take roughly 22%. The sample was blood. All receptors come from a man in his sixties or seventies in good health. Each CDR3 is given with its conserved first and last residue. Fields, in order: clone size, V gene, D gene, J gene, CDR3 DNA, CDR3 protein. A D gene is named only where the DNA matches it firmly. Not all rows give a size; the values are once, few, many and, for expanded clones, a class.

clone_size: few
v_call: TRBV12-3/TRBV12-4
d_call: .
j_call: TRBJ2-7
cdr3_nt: TGTGCCAGCAGTGATTCTCAGGGTTACGAGCAGTACTTC
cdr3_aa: CASSDSQGYEQYF

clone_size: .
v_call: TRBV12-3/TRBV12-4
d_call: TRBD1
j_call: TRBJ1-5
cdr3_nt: TGTGCCAGCCGTCCGGGGACAGGGCGGGGAGCCCAGCATTTT
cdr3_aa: CASRPGTGRGAQHF

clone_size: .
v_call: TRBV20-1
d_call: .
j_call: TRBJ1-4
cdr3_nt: TGCAGTGCTAGAGATCCGGCCACCGGGGTGAGGCTGTTTTTT
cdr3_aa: CSARDPATGVRLFF

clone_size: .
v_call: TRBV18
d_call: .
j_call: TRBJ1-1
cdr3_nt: TGTGCCAGCTCACCTGAGGGCACTGAAGCTTTCTTT
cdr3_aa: CASSPEGTEAFF

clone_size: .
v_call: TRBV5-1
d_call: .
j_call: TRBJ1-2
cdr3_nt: TGCGCCAGCAGCTTGGATTATTTTTCTGGCTACACCTTC
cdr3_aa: CASSLDYFSGYTF

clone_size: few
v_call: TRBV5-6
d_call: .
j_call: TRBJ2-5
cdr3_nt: TGTGCCAGCAGCTTCTTTGGGCTAGGGGAAGAGACCCAGTACTTC
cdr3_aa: CASSFFGLGEETQYF

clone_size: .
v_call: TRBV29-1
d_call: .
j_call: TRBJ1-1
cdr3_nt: TGCAGCGTGGCAAAGGACGGACGTCTGAACACTGAAGCTTTCTTT
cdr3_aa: CSVAKDGRLNTEAFF

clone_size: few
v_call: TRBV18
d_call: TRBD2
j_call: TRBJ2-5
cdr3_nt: TGTGCCAGCTCACCAACCCGGACTAGCGGGAGGGGAGAGACCCAGTACTTC
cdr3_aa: CASSPTRTSGRGETQYF

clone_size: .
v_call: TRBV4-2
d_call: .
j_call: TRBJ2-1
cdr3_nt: TGTGCCAGCAGCCACGGCGGGGACACAAGCTCCTACAATGAGCAGTTCTTC
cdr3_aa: CASSHGGDTSSYNEQFF

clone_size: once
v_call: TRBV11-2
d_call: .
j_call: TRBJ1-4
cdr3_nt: TGTGCCAGCACCCTGCAGGGGTCTGGAACTAATGAAAAACTGTTTTTT
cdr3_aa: CASTLQGSGTNEKLFF

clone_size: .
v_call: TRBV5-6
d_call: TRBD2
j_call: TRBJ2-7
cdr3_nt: TGTGCCGGCAGCTCTGTAGCGGGGGCTTCCTACGAGCAGTACTTC
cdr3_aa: CAGSSVAGASYEQYF

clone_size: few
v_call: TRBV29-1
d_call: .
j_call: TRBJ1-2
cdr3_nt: TGCAGCGCTGCCGCTCGCTATGGCTACACCTTC
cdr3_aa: CSAAARYGYTF

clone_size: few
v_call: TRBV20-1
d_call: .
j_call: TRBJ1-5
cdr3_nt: TGCAGTGCTAGTTCCCATGACGGTGGCAATCAGCCCCAGCATTTT
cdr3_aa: CSASSHDGGNQPQHF

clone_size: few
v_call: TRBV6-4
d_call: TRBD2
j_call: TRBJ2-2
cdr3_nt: TGTGCCAGCCAGACTAGCGGGAGGGCCGACACCGGGGAGCTGTTTTTT
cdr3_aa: CASQTSGRADTGELFF

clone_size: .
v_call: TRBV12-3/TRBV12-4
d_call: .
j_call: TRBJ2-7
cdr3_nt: TGTGCCAGCAGTTCAGCCCCAGGGACCGTGCAGTACTTC
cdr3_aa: CASSSAPGTVQYF

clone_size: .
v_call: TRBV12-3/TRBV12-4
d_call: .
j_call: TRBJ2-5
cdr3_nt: TGTGCCAGCAGTTGGACAGAGTACCAAGAGACCCAGTACTTC
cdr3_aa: CASSWTEYQETQYF

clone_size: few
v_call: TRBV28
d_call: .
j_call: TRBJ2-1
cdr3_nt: TGTGCCAGCAGTTTACGTTTGAATGAGCAGTTCTTC
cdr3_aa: CASSLRLNEQFF

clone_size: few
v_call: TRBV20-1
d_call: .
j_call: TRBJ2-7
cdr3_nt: TGCTGTGCCGCAGACAGGTTCTACGAGCAGTACTTC
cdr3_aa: CCAADRFYEQYF

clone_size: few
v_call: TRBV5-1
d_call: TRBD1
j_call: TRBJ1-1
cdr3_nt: TGCGCCAGCAGCCCCCGACAGGGAGGGGTTGAAGCTTTCTTT
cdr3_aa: CASSPRQGGVEAFF

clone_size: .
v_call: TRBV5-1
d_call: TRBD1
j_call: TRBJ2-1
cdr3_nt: TGCGCCAGCAGCTCATCGGGACAGGGGGGCAATGAGCAGTTCTTC
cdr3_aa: CASSSSGQGGNEQFF

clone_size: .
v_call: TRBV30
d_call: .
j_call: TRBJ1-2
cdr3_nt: TGTGCCTGGAGTGTGACAAACTATGGCTACACCTTC
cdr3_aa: CAWSVTNYGYTF

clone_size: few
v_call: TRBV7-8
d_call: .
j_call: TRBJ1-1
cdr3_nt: TGTGCCAGCAGCTTAGGGGGGGCGGGGGGAGCTTTCTTT
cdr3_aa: CASSLGGAGGAFF

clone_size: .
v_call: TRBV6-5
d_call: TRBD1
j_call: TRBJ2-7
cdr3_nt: TGTGCTACATTCGGACAGGGGGCCTCCTACGAGCAGTACTTC
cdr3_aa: CATFGQGASYEQYF

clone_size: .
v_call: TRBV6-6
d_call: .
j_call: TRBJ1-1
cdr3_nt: TGTGCCAGCAGTTACTCGGGGGCTAGAAACACTGAAGCTTTCTTT
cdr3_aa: CASSYSGARNTEAFF

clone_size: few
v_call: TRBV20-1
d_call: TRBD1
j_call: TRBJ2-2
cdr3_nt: TGCAGTGCTCCGGGACAGGGGCACGGGGAGCTGTTTTTT
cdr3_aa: CSAPGQGHGELFF

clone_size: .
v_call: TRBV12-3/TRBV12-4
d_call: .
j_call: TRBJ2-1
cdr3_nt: TGTGCCAGCACCCCGGGGGCGGGGGACTGGCAGTTCTTC
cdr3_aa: CASTPGAGDWQFF

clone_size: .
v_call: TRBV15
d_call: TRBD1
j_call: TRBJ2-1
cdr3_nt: TGTGCCACCAGAGGACAGGTTTCCTACAATGAGCAGTTCTTC
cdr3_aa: CATRGQVSYNEQFF

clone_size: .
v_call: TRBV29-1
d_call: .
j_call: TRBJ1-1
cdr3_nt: TGCAGCGTTGAAGATGAAGGGTTGAAGCCTTTCTTT
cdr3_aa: CSVEDEGLKPFF

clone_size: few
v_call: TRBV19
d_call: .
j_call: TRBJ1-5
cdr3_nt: TGTGCCAGTATTCCTCCCGGGACATTGAGGGGCAATCAGCCCCAGCATTTT
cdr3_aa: CASIPPGTLRGNQPQHF

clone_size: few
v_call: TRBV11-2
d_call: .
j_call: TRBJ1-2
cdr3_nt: TGTGCCAGCAGCTTAGCGGCCCAGGCGGGCGGCTACACCTTC
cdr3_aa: CASSLAAQAGGYTF

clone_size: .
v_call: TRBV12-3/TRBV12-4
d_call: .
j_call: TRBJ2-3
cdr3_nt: TGTGCCAGCAGTTTCCATCGGACTAGAGGGGGGGGAAATACGCAGTATTTT
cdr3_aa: CASSFHRTRGGGNTQYF

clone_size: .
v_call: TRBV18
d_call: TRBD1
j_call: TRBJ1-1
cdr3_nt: TGTGCCAGCTCACCTTGGGACAGGGACGAAGGAACTGAAGCTTTCTTT
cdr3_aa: CASSPWDRDEGTEAFF

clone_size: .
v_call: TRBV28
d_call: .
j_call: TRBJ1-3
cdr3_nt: TGTGCCAGCAGTTACACAACCGCTGGAAACACCATATATTTT
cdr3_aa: CASSYTTAGNTIYF

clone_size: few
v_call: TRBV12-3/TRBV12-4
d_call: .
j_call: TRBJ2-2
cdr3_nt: TGTGCCAGCAGTTTAGGGGGGCGTTTGAACACCGGGGAGCTGTTTTTT
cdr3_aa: CASSLGGRLNTGELFF

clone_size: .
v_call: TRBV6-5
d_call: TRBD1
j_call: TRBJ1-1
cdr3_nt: TGTGCCAGCAGCTCGGGACAGGAAGCTTTCTTT
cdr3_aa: CASSSGQEAFF